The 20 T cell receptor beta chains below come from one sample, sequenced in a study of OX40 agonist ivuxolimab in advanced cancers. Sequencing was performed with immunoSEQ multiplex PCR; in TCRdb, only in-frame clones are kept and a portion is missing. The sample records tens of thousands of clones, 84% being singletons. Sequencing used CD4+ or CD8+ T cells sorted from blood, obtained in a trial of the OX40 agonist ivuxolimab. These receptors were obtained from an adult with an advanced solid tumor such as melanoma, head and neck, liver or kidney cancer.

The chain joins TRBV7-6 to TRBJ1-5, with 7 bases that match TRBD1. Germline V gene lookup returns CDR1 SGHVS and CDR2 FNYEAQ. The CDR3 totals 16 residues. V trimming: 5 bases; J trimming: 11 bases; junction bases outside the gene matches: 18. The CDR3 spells CASSPWGGQPPAAQHF. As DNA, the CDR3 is TGTGCCAGCAGCCCCTGGGGGGGACAGCCCCCCGCGGCCCAGCATTTT.

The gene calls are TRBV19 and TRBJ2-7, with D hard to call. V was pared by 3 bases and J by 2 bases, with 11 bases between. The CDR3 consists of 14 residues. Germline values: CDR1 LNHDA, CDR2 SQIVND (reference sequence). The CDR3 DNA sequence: TGTGCCAGTAGTATTCACGGACCGGCCTACGAGCAGTACTTC. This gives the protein CASSIHGPAYEQYF.

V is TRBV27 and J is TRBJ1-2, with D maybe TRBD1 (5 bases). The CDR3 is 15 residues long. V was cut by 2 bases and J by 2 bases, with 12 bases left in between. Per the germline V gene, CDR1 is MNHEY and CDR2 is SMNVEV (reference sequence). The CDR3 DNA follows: TGTGCCAGCAGTTTAAATACGGAGGGGAACTATGGCTACACCTTC. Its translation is CASSLNTEGNYGYTF.

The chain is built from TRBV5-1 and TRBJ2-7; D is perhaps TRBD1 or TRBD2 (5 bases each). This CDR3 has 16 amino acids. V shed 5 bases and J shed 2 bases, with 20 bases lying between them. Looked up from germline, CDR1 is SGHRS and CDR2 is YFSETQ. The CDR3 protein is CASSTGTAYPTYEQYF. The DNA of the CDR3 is TGCGCCAGCAGTACCGGGACGGCCTATCCTACCTACGAGCAGTACTTC. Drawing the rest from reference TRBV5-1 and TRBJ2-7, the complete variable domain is KAGVTQTPRYLIKTRGQQVTLSCSPISGHRSVSWYQQTPGQGLQFLFEYFSETQRNKGNFPGRFSGRQFSNSRSEMNVSTLELGDSALYLCASSTGTAYPTYEQYFGPGTRLTVT.

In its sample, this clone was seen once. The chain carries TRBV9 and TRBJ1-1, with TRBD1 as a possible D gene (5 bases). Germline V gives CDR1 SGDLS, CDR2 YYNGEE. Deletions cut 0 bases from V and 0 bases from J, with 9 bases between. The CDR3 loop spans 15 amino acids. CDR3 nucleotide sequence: TGTGCCAGCAGCGTAGGGGCAGGGATGAACACTGAAGCTTTCTTT. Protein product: CASSVGAGMNTEAFF.

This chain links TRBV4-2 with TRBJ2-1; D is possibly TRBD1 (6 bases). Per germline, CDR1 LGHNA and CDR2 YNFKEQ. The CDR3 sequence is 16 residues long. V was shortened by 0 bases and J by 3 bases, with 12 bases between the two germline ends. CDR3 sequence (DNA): TGTGCCAGCAGCCAAGACCCAGGGGAAGGCTACAATGAGCAGTTCTTC. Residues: CASSQDPGEGYNEQFF.

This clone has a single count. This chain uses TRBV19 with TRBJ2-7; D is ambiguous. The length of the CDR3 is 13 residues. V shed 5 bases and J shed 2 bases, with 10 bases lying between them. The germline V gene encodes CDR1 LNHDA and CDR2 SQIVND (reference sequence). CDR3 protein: CASSLTLTYEQYF. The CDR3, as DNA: TGTGCCAGTAGTTTGACACTCACCTACGAGCAGTACTTC. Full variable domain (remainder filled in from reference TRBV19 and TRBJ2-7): DGGITQSPKYLFRKEGQNVTLSCEQNLNHDAMYWYRQDPGQGLRLIYYSQIVNDFQKGDIAEGYSVSREKKESFPLTVTSAQKNPTAFYLCASSLTLTYEQYFGPGTRLTVT.

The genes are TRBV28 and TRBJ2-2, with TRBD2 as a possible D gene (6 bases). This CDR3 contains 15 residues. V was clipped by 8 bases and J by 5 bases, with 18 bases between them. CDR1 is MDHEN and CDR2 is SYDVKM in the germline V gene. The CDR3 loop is CASRGAGSGTGELFF. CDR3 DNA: TGTGCCAGCCGGGGCGCCGGTAGCGGTACCGGGGAGCTGTTTTTT. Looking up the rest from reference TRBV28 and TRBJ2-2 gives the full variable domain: DVKVTQSSRYLVKRTGEKVFLECVQDMDHENMFWYRQDPGLGLRLIYFSYDVKMKEKGDIPEGYSVSREKKERFSLILESASTNQTSMYLCASRGAGSGTGELFFGEGSRLTVL.

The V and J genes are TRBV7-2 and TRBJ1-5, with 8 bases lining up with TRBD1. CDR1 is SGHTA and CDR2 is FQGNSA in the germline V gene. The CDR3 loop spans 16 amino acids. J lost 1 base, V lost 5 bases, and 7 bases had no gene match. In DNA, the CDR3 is TGTGCCAGCAGCCCACAGGGGGGGCTGAGCAATCAGCCCCAGCATTTT. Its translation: CASSPQGGLSNQPQHF. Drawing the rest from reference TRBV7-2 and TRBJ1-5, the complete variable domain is GAGVSQSPSNKVTEKGKDVELRCDPISGHTALYWYRQSLGQGLEFLIYFQGNSAPDKSGLPSDRFSAERTGGSVSTLTIQRTQQEDSAVYLCASSPQGGLSNQPQHFGDGTRLSIL.

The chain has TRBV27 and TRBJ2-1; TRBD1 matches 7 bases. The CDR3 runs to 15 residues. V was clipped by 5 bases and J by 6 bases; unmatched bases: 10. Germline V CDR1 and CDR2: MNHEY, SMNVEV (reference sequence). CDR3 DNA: TGTGCCAGCAGTCCAACAGGGGCGACCATCAATGAGCAGTTCTTC. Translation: CASSPTGATINEQFF.

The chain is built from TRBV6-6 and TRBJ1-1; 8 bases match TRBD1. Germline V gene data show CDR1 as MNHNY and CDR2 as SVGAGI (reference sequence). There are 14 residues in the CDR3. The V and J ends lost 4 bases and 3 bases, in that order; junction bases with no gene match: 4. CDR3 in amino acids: CASSLGQGHTEAFF. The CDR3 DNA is TGTGCCAGCAGTTTAGGACAGGGACACACTGAAGCTTTCTTT.

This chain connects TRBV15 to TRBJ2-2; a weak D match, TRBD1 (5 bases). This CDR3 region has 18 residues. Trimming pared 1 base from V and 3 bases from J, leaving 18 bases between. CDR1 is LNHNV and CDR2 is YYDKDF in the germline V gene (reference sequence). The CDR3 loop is CATSRVSPAGWDTGELFF. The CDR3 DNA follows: TGTGCCACCAGCAGAGTATCCCCTGCAGGGTGGGACACCGGGGAGCTGTTTTTT.

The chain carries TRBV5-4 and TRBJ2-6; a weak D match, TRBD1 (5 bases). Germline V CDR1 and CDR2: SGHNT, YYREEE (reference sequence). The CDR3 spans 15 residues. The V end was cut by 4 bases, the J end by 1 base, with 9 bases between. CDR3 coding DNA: TGTGCCAGCAGCGCTGACAGTTCTGGGGCCAACGTCCTGACTTTC. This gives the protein CASSADSSGANVLTF.

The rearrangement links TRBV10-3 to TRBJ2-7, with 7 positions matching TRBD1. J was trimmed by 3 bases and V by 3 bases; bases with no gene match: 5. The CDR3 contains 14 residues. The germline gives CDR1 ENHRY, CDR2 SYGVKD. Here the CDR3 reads CAISEGNRGYEQYF. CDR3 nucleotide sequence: TGTGCCATCAGTGAAGGGAACAGGGGCTACGAGCAGTACTTC.

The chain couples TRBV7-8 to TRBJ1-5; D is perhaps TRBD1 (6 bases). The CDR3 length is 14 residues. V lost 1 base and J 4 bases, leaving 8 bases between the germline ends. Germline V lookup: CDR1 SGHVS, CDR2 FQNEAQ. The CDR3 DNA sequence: TGTGCCAGCAGCTTAGGACAGGAAAATCAGCCCCAGCATTTT. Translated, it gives CASSLGQENQPQHF.

The DNA of the CDR3 is TGTGCCAGCAGCCGGAGCAGTCAGCTTGGGGGGACTGAAGCTTTCTTT. Residues: CASSRSSQLGGTEAFF. This rearrangement joins TRBV11-2 to TRBJ1-1, with D perhaps TRBD1 (5 bases). This CDR3 is built from 16 residues. V shed 5 bases and J shed 5 bases, with 21 bases lying between them. The germline gives CDR1 SGHAT, CDR2 FQNNGV. Complete variable domain (other parts from reference TRBV11-2 and TRBJ1-1): EAGVAQSPRYKIIEKRQSVAFWCNPISGHATLYWYQQILGQGPKLLIQFQNNGVVDDSQLPKDRFSAERLKGVDSTLKIQPAKLEDSAVYLCASSRSSQLGGTEAFFGQGTRLTVV.

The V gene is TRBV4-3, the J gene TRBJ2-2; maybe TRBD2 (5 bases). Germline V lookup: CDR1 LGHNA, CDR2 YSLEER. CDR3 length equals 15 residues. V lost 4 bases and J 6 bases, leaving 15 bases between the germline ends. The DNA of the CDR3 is TGCGCCAGCAGCCTAAGTCCGGGATGGGCCGGGGAGCTGTTTTTT. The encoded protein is CASSLSPGWAGELFF.

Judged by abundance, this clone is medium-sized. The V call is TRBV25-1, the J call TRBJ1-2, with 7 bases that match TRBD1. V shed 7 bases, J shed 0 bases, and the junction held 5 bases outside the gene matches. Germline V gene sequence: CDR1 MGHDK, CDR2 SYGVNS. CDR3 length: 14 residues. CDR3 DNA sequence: TGTGCCAGCAACTTTGGGACAGCTAACTATGGCTACACCTTC. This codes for CASNFGTANYGYTF.

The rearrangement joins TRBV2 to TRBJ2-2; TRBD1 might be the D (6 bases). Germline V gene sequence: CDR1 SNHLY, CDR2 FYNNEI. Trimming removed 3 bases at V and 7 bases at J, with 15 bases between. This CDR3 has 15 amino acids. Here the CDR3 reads CASSDAAGDYGELFF. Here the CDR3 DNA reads TGTGCCAGCAGTGACGCGGCAGGGGATTACGGGGAGCTGTTTTTT.

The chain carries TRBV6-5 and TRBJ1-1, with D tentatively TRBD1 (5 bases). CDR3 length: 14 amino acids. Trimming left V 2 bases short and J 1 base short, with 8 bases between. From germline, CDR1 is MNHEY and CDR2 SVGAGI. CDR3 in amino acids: CASSYGTGNTEAFF. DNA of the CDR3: TGTGCCAGCAGTTACGGGACGGGGAACACTGAAGCTTTCTTT.